This entry is about one T cell receptor (beta chain). Its matching antigen is unknown. The germline gives CDR1 SGHTA, CDR2 FQGNSA. V was shortened by 0 bases and J by 6 bases, with 18 bases between the two germline ends. CDR3 length: 17 residues. This specimen comes from a study of beta chain features in type 1 diabetes. Whole-study results and caveats: Lower insertion and higher deletion counts appeared at VDJ junctions in type 1 diabetes patients.

The authors reverse transcribed all of the isolated RNA, so sequencing captured expressed TCRB transcripts. Repertoires were generated with immunoSEQ multiplex PCR, while TCRdb's copy carries only in-frame clones and drops some. The sample contains hundreds of thousands of clones, roughly 15% of which appear only once. Via CD45RO/CCR7/CD25/CD127/CD95/CD27, cells of the CD4+ naive, central memory, regulatory and stem cell-like memory subsets were sorted. The clonotype originates from a man between 18 and 29 years old in good health. The chain joins TRBV7-2 to TRBJ1-5; TRBD1 is a possible D gene (5 bases). Sequencing was done on a sample of naive CD4+ T cells from blood. The DNA of the CDR3 is TGTGCCAGCAGCTTAGCTCGGGGTGGGCAGGGAGGTCAGCCCCAGCATTTT. The encoded protein is CASSLARGGQGGQPQHF.